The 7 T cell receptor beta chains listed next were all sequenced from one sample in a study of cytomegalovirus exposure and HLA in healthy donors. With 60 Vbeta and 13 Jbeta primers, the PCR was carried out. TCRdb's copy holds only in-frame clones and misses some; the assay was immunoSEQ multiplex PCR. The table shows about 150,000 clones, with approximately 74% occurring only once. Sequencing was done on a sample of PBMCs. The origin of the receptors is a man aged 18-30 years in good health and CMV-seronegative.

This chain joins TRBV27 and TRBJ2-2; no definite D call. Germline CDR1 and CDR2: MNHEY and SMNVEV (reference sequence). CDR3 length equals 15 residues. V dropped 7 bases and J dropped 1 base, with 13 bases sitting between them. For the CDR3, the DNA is TGTGCCAGCACTGGAAAAGACAAGAACACCGGGGAGCTGTTTTTT. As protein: CASTGKDKNTGELFF.

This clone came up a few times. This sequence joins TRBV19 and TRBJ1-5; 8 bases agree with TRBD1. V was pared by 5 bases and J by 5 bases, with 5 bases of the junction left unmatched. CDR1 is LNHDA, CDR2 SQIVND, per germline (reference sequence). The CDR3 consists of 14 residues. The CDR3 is CASSWQGADQPQHF. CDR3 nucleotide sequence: TGTGCCAGTAGTTGGCAGGGGGCGGATCAGCCCCAGCATTTT. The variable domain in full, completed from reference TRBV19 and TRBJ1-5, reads DGGITQSPKYLFRKEGQNVTLSCEQNLNHDAMYWYRQDPGQGLRLIYYSQIVNDFQKGDIAEGYSVSREKKESFPLTVTSAQKNPTAFYLCASSWQGADQPQHFGDGTRLSIL.

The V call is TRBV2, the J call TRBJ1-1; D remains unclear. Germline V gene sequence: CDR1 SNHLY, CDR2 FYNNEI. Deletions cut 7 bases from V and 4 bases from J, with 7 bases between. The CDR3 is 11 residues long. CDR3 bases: TGTGCCAGCACTTTGAGCACTGAAGCTTTCTTT. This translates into CASTLSTEAFF.

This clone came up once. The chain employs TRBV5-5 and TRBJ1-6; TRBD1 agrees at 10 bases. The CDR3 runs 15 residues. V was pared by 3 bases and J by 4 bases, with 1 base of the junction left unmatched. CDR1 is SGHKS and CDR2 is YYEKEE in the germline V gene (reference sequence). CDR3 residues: CASSSGQGYNSPLHF. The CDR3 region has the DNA TGTGCCAGCAGCTCGGGACAGGGGTATAATTCACCCCTCCACTTT.

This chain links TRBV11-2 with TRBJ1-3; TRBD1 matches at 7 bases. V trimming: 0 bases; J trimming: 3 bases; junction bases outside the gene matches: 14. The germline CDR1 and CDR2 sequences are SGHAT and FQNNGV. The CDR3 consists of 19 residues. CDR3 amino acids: CASSLDSGGLPLNGNTIYF. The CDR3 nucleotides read TGTGCCAGCAGCTTAGATTCAGGGGGTTTACCCCTCAATGGAAACACCATATATTTT.

CDR3 amino acids: CASSITGTGGLYGYTF. Written as DNA, the CDR3 is TGCGCCAGCAGCATTACCGGGACAGGGGGCCTCTATGGCTACACCTTC. The chain links TRBV5-1 to TRBJ1-2; 12 bases match TRBD1. Germline CDR1 reads SGHRS; CDR2 reads YFSETQ. The CDR3 spans 16 residues. V shed 4 bases, J shed 4 bases, and the junction held 8 bases outside the gene matches.

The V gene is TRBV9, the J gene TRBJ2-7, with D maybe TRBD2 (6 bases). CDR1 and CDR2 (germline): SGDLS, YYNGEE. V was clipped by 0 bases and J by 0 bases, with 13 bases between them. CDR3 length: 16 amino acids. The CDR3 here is CASSVAGDSHSYEQYF. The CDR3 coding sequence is TGTGCCAGCAGCGTAGCTGGGGACTCACACTCCTACGAGCAGTACTTC. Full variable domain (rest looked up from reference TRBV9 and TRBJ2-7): DSGVTQTPKHLITATGQRVTLRCSPRSGDLSVYWYQQSLDQGLQFLIQYYNGEERAKGNILERFSAQQFPDLHSELNLSSLELGDSALYFCASSVAGDSHSYEQYFGPGTRLTVT.